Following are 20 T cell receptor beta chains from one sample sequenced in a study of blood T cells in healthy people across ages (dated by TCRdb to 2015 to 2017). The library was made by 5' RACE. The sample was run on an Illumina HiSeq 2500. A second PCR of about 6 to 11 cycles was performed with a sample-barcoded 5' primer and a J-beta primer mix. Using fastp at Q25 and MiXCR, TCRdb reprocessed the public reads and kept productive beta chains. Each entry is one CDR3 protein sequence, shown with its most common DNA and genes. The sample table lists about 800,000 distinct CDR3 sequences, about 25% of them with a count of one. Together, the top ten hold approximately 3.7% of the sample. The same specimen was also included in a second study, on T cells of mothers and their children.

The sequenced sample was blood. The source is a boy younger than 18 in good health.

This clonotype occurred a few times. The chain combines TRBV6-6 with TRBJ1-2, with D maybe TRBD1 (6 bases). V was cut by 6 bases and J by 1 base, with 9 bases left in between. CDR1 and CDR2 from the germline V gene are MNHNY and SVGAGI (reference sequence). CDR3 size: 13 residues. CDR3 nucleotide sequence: TGTGCCAGCAGCGGGACATTTAACTATGGCTACACCTTC. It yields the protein CASSGTFNYGYTF.

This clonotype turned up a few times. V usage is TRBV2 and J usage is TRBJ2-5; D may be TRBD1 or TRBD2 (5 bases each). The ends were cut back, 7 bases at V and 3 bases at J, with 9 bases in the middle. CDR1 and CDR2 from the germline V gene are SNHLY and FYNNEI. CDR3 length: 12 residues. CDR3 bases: TGTGCCAGCAAGTTGGGGGAAGAGACCCAGTACTTC. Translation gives CASKLGEETQYF. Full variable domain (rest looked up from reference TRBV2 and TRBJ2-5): EPEVTQTPSHQVTQMGQEVILRCVPISNHLYFYWYRQILGQKVEFLVSFYNNEISEKSEIFDDQFSVERPDGSNFTLKIRSTKLEDSAMYFCASKLGEETQYFGPGTRLLVL.

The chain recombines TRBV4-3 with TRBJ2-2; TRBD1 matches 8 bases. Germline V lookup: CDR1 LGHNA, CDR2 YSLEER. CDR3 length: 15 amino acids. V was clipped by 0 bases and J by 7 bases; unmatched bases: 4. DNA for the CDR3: TGCGCCAGCAGCCAAGACAGGGGGCTCGGCGGGGAGCTGTTTTTT. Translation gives CASSQDRGLGGELFF.

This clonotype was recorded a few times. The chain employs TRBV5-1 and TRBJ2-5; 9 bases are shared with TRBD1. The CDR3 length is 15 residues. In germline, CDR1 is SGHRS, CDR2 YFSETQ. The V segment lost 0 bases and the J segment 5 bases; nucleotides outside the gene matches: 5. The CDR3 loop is CASSLGDRDWETQYF. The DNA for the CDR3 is TGCGCCAGCAGCTTGGGGGACAGGGATTGGGAGACCCAGTACTTC.

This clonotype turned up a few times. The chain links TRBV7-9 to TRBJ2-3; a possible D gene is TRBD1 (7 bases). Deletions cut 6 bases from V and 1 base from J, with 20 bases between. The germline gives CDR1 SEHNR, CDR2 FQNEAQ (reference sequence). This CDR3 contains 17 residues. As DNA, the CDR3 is TGTGCCAGCAGTGGTATCCTGGGGGGACAGCGCACAGATACGCAGTATTTT. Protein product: CASSGILGGQRTDTQYF.

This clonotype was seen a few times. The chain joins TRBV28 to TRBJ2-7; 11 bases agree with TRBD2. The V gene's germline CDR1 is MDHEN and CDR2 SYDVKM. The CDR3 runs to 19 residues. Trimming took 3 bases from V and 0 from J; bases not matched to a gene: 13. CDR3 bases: TGTGCCAGCAGTTTTTATCTAGCGGGGGGCCAACCCTTCTCCTACGAGCAGTACTTC. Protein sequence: CASSFYLAGGQPFSYEQYF.

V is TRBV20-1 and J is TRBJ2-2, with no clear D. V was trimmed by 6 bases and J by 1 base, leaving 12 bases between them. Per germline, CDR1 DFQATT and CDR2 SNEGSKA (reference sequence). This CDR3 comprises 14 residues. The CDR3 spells CSAVGKGNTGELFF. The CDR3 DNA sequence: TGCAGTGCCGTAGGGAAAGGGAACACCGGGGAGCTGTTTTTT.

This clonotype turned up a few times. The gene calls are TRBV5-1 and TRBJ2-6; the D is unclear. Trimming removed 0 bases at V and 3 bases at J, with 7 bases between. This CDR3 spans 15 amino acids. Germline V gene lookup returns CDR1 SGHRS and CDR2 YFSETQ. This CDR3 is CASSLEGFGANVLTF. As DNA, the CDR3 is TGCGCCAGCAGCTTGGAAGGGTTTGGGGCCAACGTCCTGACTTTC.

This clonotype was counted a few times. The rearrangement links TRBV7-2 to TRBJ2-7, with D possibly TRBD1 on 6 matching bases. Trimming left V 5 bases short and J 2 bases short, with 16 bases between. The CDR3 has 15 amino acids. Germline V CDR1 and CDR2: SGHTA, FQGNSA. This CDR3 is CASSPYRPGAYEQYF. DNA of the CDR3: TGTGCCAGCAGCCCATACAGGCCAGGGGCCTACGAGCAGTACTTC.

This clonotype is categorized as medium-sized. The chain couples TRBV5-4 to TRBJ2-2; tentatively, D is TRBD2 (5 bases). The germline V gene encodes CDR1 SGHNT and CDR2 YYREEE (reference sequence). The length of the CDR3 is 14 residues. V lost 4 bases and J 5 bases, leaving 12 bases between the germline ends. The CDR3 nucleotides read TGTGCCAGCAGCAACGGACTTGATACCGGGGAGCTGTTTTTT. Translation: CASSNGLDTGELFF.

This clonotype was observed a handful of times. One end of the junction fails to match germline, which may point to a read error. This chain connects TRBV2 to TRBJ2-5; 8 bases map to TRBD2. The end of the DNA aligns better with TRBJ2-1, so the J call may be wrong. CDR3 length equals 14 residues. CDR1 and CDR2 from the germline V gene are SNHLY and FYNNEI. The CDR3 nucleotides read TGTGCCAGCAGGAGCGGGAGCTCCTACAACGAGCAGTTCTTC. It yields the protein CASRSGSSYNEQFF.

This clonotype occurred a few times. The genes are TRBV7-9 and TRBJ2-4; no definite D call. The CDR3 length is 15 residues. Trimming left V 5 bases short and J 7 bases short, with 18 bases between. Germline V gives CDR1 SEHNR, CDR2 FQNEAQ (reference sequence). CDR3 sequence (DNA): TGTGCCAGCAGCGTAAACGGGCTGCGTGGGAACATTCAGTACTTC. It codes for CASSVNGLRGNIQYF.

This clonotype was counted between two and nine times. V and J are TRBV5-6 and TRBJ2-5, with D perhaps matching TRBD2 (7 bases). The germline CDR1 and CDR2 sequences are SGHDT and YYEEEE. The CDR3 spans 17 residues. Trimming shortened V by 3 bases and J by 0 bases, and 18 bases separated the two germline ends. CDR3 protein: CASSSEGRGWHQETQYF. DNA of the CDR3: TGTGCCAGCAGCTCGGAGGGGAGGGGGTGGCACCAAGAGACCCAGTACTTC.

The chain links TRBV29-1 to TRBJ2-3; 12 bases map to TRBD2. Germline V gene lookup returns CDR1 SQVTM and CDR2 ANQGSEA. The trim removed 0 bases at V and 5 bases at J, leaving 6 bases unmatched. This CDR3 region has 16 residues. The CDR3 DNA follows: TGCAGCGTTGAAGATGGACTAGCGGGACATGTAGATACGCAGTATTTT. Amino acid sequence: CSVEDGLAGHVDTQYF.

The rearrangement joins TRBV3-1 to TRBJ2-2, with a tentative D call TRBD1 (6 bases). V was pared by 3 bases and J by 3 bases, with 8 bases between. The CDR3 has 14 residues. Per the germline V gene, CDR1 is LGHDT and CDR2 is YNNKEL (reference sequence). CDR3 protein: CASSHRGDTGELFF. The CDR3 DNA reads TGTGCCAGCAGCCACAGGGGCGACACCGGGGAGCTGTTTTTT.

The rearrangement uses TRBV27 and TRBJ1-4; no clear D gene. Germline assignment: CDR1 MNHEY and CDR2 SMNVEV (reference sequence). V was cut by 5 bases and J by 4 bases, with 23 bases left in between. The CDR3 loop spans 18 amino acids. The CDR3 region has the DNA TGTGCCAGCAGTAGTACTTATCCCTTGGGGTCCCTTAATGAAAAACTGTTTTTT. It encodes CASSSTYPLGSLNEKLFF.

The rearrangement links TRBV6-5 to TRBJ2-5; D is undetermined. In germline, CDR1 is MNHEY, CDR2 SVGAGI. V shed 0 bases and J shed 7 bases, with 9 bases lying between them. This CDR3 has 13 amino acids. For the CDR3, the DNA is TGTGCCAGCAGTTACTCGCGTGGCGGGACCCAGTACTTC. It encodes CASSYSRGGTQYF.

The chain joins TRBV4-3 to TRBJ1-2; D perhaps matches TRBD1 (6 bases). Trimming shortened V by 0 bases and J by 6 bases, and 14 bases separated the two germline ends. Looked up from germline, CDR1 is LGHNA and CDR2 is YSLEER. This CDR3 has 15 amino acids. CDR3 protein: CASSQEHRDKDGYTF. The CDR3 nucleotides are TGCGCCAGCAGCCAAGAACACAGGGATAAGGATGGCTACACCTTC.

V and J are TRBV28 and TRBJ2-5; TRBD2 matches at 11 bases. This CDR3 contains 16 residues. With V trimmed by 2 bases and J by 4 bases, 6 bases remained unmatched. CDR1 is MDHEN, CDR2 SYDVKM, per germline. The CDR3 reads CASSLALAGGRETQYF. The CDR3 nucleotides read TGTGCCAGCAGTTTAGCCCTAGCGGGAGGAAGAGAGACCCAGTACTTC.

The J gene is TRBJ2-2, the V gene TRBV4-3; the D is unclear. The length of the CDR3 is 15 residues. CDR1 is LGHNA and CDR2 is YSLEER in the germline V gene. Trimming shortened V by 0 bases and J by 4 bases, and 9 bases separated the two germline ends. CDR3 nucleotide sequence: TGCGCCAGCAGCCAAGACCGGGCCCCCACCGGGGAGCTGTTTTTT. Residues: CASSQDRAPTGELFF.